The 7 T cell receptor beta chains given below trace back to one sample, sequenced in a study of shared clonotypes between healthy human individuals. Only in-frame clones appear in the TCRdb table, and some are missing; sequencing was by immunoSEQ multiplex PCR. The table lists over a million clones, 78% of them singletons. Sample: memory CD4+ T cells from PBMCs. Subset noted: CD45RA-negative fraction. The origin of the receptors is a man aged 18-30 years in good health. Some clones in this sample may be carry-over from other donors' samples.

This clone has more than one count but fewer than ten. The chain recombines TRBV30 with TRBJ2-6, with 8 bases matching TRBD1. With V trimmed by 8 bases and J by 2 bases, 5 bases remained unmatched. The length of the CDR3 is 14 residues. Germline values: CDR1 GTSNPN, CDR2 SVGIG (reference sequence). The CDR3 sequence: CAIDRGAGANVLTF. The CDR3 DNA is TGTGCCATTGACAGGGGCGCTGGGGCCAACGTCCTGACTTTC.

This CDR3 is CASSLNSLADTQYF. CDR3 nucleotide sequence: TGTGCCAGCAGCCTCAATAGCCTCGCAGATACGCAGTATTTT. This chain links TRBV27 with TRBJ2-3, with D unresolved. The CDR3 totals 14 residues. Per the germline V gene, CDR1 is MNHEY and CDR2 is SMNVEV (reference sequence). Trimming took 6 bases from V and 4 from J, leaving 14 bases between them.

The chain has TRBV18 and TRBJ1-1, with a tentative D call TRBD1 (5 bases). CDR3 length equals 15 residues. Germline loops: CDR1 KGHSH, CDR2 LQKENI. Trimming cost V 0 bases and J 1 base, with 9 bases left between them. The DNA for the CDR3 is TGTGCCAGCTCACCACCATGGGGGGGGAACACTGAAGCTTTCTTT. It is translated as CASSPPWGGNTEAFF.

The chain combines TRBV28 with TRBJ1-2; possibly TRBD1 for D (6 bases). Germline V lookup: CDR1 MDHEN, CDR2 SYDVKM. The CDR3 runs 13 residues. V was clipped by 3 bases and J by 8 bases, with 13 bases between them. The CDR3 coding sequence is TGTGCCAGCAGTTTGGGCACAGGGATCGGCTACACCTTC. The encoded protein is CASSLGTGIGYTF.

The chain links TRBV28 to TRBJ1-2, with no clear D. The germline V gene encodes CDR1 MDHEN and CDR2 SYDVKM. Between the trimmed V and J ends, which lost 2 bases and 4 bases, there was a span of 17 bases. The CDR3 length is 16 residues. The CDR3 bases are TGTGCCAGCAGTTTAACCTCAAGGACGGCGTCCTATGGCTACACCTTC. Amino acids: CASSLTSRTASYGYTF.

The V and J genes are TRBV2 and TRBJ1-2; 9 bases align to TRBD1. J gave up 6 bases and V 6 bases, and 5 bases lay outside the gene matches. The CDR3 has 13 amino acids. Germline V gene data show CDR1 as SNHLY and CDR2 as FYNNEI. DNA for the CDR3: TGTGCCAGCAGACTCGACAGGGGGAATGGCTACACCTTC. It is translated as CASRLDRGNGYTF.

The V call is TRBV7-7, the J call TRBJ2-5; D gene ambiguous. The CDR3 extends over 12 amino acids. Germline-derived CDR1 and CDR2 are SSHAT and FNYEAQ (reference sequence). Between the trimmed V and J ends, which lost 5 bases and 5 bases, there was a span of 9 bases. CDR3 protein: CASSPSKETQYF. The CDR3 bases are TGTGCCAGCAGCCCCTCAAAGGAGACCCAGTACTTC. The whole variable domain, remainder taken from reference TRBV7-7 and TRBJ2-5, is GAGVSQSPRYKVTKRGQDVTLRCDPISSHATLYWYQQALGQGPEFLTYFNYEAQPDKSGLPSDRFSAERPEGSISTLTIQRTEQRDSAMYRCASSPSKETQYFGPGTRLLVL.